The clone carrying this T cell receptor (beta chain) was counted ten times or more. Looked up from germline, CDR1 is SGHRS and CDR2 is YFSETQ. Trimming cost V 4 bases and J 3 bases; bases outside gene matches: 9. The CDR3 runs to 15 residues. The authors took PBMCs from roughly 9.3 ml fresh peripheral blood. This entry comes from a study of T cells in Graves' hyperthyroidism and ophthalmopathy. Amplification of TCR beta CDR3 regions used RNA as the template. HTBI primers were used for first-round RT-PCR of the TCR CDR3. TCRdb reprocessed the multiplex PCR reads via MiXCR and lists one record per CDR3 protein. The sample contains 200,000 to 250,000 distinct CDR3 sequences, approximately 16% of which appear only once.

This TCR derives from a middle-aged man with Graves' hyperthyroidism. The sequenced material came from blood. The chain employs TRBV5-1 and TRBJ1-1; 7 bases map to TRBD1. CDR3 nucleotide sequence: TGCGCCAGCAGCCTTGGACAGGTTGATTACACTGAAGCTTTCTTT. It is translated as CASSLGQVDYTEAFF.